This T cell receptor beta chain was captured by sequencing in a study of T cell repertoires in cytomegalovirus infection. General study points: HLA-C-restricted CMV-specific TCR beta clonotypes prevailed in the ex vivo response.

Via MiXCR, TCRdb re-called the reads, giving one row per CDR3 protein. The table shows roughly 230,000 distinct CDR3 sequences, with more than 15% occurring only once. The CDR3 consists of 15 residues. Trimming pared 5 bases from V and 0 bases from J, leaving 11 bases between. This clonotype was seen only a few times. Its specificity is unknown. The material sequenced was CD8+ T cells from PBMCs. The TCR comes from a human donor in good health (CMV status not recorded). Some clones in this sample may be carry-over from other donors' samples. This chain uses TRBV12-3 or TRBV12-4 with TRBJ1-5, with D unclear. CDR3 sequence reads: CASSRAYSSNQPQHF. The CDR3 coding sequence is TGTGCCAGCAGTAGAGCCTACAGTAGCAATCAGCCCCAGCATTTT.